The 6 T cell receptor beta chains below all came from one sample that was sequenced in a study of OX40 agonist ivuxolimab in advanced cancers. Data came from immunoSEQ multiplex PCR; TCRdb stores just in-frame clones and leaves some out. The sample holds approximately 69,000 clones; approximately 80% are singletons and the top ten take about 1%. The input for sequencing was CD4+ or CD8+ T cells sorted from blood, taken in a trial of the OX40 agonist ivuxolimab. The receptors stem from an adult with an advanced solid tumor such as melanoma, head and neck, liver or kidney cancer.

Turning to this clone: Distinct nucleotide sequences in the sample also encode this CDR3. The CDR3 region is CASSPYTDTQYF. The CDR3 DNA reads TGTGCCAGCAGCCCGTACACAGATACGCAGTATTTT. The chain uses TRBV7-2 and TRBJ2-3, with no clear D. Deletions cut 5 bases from V and 2 bases from J, with 5 bases between. This CDR3 has 12 amino acids. The germline V gene encodes CDR1 SGHTA and CDR2 FQGNSA.

This chain joins TRBV7-2 and TRBJ2-5, with TRBD2 identical over 9 bases. CDR3 length: 15 residues. Germline-derived CDR1 and CDR2 are SGHTA and FQGNSA. V was clipped by 4 bases and J by 4 bases; unmatched bases: 7. Written as DNA, the CDR3 is TGTGCCAGCAGCTCGGATGGCGGGGGGGGAGAGACCCAGTACTTC. Translation: CASSSDGGGGETQYF.

The chain carries TRBV5-6 and TRBJ1-5; D perhaps matches TRBD1 (5 bases). Per the germline V gene, CDR1 is SGHDT and CDR2 is YYEEEE. The length of the CDR3 is 13 residues. Trimming removed 4 bases from V and 7 bases from J, with 12 bases in between. Here the CDR3 reads CASSGTGEQPQHF. Written as DNA, the CDR3 is TGTGCCAGCAGCGGAACAGGCGAACAGCCCCAGCATTTT.

This rearrangement joins TRBV5-1 to TRBJ2-5; D gene ambiguous. The germline CDR1 and CDR2 sequences are SGHRS and YFSETQ. Trimming shortened V by 0 bases and J by 4 bases, and 4 bases separated the two germline ends. The CDR3 spans 12 residues. For the CDR3, the DNA is TGCGCCAGCAGCTTGGACTTAGAGACCCAGTACTTC. This sequence encodes CASSLDLETQYF. The variable domain in full, with the rest retrieved from reference TRBV5-1 and TRBJ2-5, is KAGVTQTPRYLIKTRGQQVTLSCSPISGHRSVSWYQQTPGQGLQFLFEYFSETQRNKGNFPGRFSGRQFSNSRSEMNVSTLELGDSALYLCASSLDLETQYFGPGTRLLVL.

The genes are TRBV10-1 and TRBJ1-2; D gene unclear. The V end was cut by 6 bases, the J end by 2 bases, with 10 bases between. This CDR3 spans 13 amino acids. Germline loops: CDR1 WNHNN, CDR2 SYGVQD (reference sequence). The CDR3 DNA sequence: TGCGCCAGCAGCCCTACACAAAACTATGGCTACACCTTC. It translates to CASSPTQNYGYTF.

This chain joins TRBV4-3 and TRBJ1-4, with 7 nucleotides matching TRBD1. The CDR3 spans 16 residues. V shed 1 base, J shed 8 bases, and the junction held 10 bases outside the gene matches. CDR1 is LGHNA, CDR2 YSLEER, per germline. CDR3 amino acids: CASSQGGRGVGEKLFF. The CDR3 DNA follows: TGCGCCAGCAGCCAAGGGGGCAGGGGGGTGGGGGAAAAACTGTTTTTT.